The TCR beta chain described here comes from a study of T cell changes during pregnancy in multiple sclerosis. Here immunoSEQ multiplex PCR was the method, and the copy in TCRdb shows in-frame clones only, minus some. The profile shows tens of thousands of clones, approximately 90% of them singletons. Germline-derived CDR1 and CDR2 are GTSNPN and SVGIG (reference sequence). This CDR3 spans 19 amino acids. With V trimmed by 0 bases and J by 0 bases, 13 bases remained unmatched. The chain couples TRBV30 to TRBJ2-2; 7 bases are shared with TRBD2. This TCR was recovered from a female donor in good health, enrolled as a control in a pregnancy study. This specimen consisted of peripheral blood, obtained in the first trimester of pregnancy. The CDR3 reads CAWSVYRGDLFANTGELFF. The CDR3 nucleotides are TGTGCCTGGAGTGTATACCGGGGGGACCTGTTCGCGAACACCGGGGAGCTGTTTTTT.